What follows are 19 T cell receptor beta chains derived from one specimen sequenced in a study of T cell responses to AZD1222 COVID-19 vaccine. TCRdb's table, derived via immunoSEQ multiplex PCR, lists solely in-frame clones and lacks some. Of some 100,000 clones listed, around 90% were seen once; the top ten hold 22%. The sample was peripheral blood, taken on day 0 of AZD1222 vaccination. These receptors all come from an adult in good health.

This chain links TRBV19 with TRBJ1-6; D gene ambiguous. Germline V gives CDR1 LNHDA, CDR2 SQIVND (reference sequence). This CDR3 is 16 amino acids long. Deletions cut 11 bases from V and 4 bases from J, with 21 bases between. CDR3 in DNA: TGTGCCTGCAGGCAGGCTGGATTAGAGTATAATTCACCCCTCCACTTT. Encoded protein: CACRQAGLEYNSPLHF.

On this clone: Other DNA variants within this sample encode the same CDR3. J is TRBJ1-2 and V is TRBV28; possibly TRBD1 for D (6 bases). The CDR3 is 12 amino acids. Per germline, CDR1 MDHEN and CDR2 SYDVKM. The germline V and J ends were trimmed by 6 bases and 4 bases, with 9 bases remaining between them. Here the CDR3 reads CASSLRGYGYTF. CDR3 bases: TGTGCCAGCAGCCTCAGGGGCTATGGCTACACCTTC.

V usage is TRBV19 and J usage is TRBJ2-5; 13 bases align to TRBD2. This CDR3 is 16 amino acids long. V lost 3 bases and J lost 4; bases outside the gene matches: 5. The germline CDR1 and CDR2 sequences are LNHDA and SQIVND (reference sequence). CDR3: CASSIRTSGGLETQYF. In DNA, the CDR3 is TGTGCCAGTAGTATTCGGACTAGCGGGGGTTTAGAGACCCAGTACTTC.

This chain links TRBV5-1 with TRBJ1-5, with D unresolved. V lost 2 bases and J 3 bases, leaving 12 bases between the germline ends. This CDR3 has 15 amino acids. Germline V gene sequence: CDR1 SGHRS, CDR2 YFSETQ. CDR3 in amino acids: CASSFTFGDNQPQHF. CDR3 nucleotides: TGCGCCAGCAGCTTTACTTTTGGGGACAATCAGCCCCAGCATTTT.

The V and J genes are TRBV29-1 and TRBJ2-5, with D perhaps TRBD1 or TRBD2 (5 bases each). CDR3 length equals 14 residues. V gave up 6 bases and J gave up 1 base, with 15 bases separating them. The germline CDR1 and CDR2 sequences are SQVTM and ANQGSEA. The CDR3 is CSVPPGPSQETQYF. CDR3 nucleotides: TGCAGCGTCCCACCGGGGCCCAGCCAAGAGACCCAGTACTTC.

The chain couples TRBV7-8 to TRBJ1-5, with TRBD1 as a possible D gene (5 bases). CDR3 length: 14 residues. The V and J ends lost 2 bases and 7 bases respectively, with 12 bases between them. Germline V CDR1 and CDR2: SGHVS, FQNEAQ. The chain's CDR3 is CASSLLDGAQPQHF. CDR3 nucleotides: TGTGCCAGCAGCTTACTAGATGGGGCCCAGCCCCAGCATTTT.

The V call is TRBV11-2, the J call TRBJ2-1; no firm D call. V was cut by 5 bases and J by 1 base, with 12 bases left in between. This CDR3 contains 15 residues. Germline values: CDR1 SGHAT, CDR2 FQNNGV. As DNA, the CDR3 is TGTGCCAGCAGCCCAGCTCGGCAGTCCTACAATGAGCAGTTCTTC. Translated, it gives CASSPARQSYNEQFF.

The chain has TRBV4-3 and TRBJ2-7; maybe TRBD1 (6 bases). V dropped 0 bases and J dropped 4 bases, with 19 bases sitting between them. The CDR3 runs 17 residues. Germline V gene sequence: CDR1 LGHNA, CDR2 YSLEER. CDR3 loop: CASSQDRAGAAGYEQYF. DNA of the CDR3: TGCGCCAGCAGCCAAGATAGGGCAGGGGCGGCCGGTTACGAGCAGTACTTC.

The chain couples TRBV9 to TRBJ1-6, with 8 bases lining up with TRBD1. The CDR3 contains 16 residues. The V gene's germline CDR1 is SGDLS and CDR2 YYNGEE. V was clipped by 4 bases and J by 3 bases; unmatched bases: 6. CDR3 amino acids: CASSIQGALYNSPLHF. The CDR3 DNA is TGTGCCAGCAGCATTCAGGGGGCTCTCTATAATTCACCCCTCCACTTT.

The rearrangement links TRBV11-2 to TRBJ2-7; TRBD2 matches 10 bases. The CDR3 extends over 14 amino acids. CDR1 and CDR2 from the germline V gene are SGHAT and FQNNGV. The junction had 5 bases not matched to a gene; V was cut back by 3 bases and J by 6 bases. Here the CDR3 DNA reads TGTGCCAGCAGCTTCGGGACTAGCGCGGTCGAGCAGTACTTC. It translates to CASSFGTSAVEQYF.

This rearrangement joins TRBV19 to TRBJ1-2; D gene ambiguous. V gave up 1 base and J gave up 6 bases, with 12 bases separating them. The CDR3 extends over 14 amino acids. Germline V lookup: CDR1 LNHDA, CDR2 SQIVND (reference sequence). CDR3 nucleotide sequence: TGTGCCAGTAGTATAGCTCGGCAGGCGGATGGCTACACCTTC. This gives the protein CASSIARQADGYTF.

The chain is built from TRBV3-1 (or the pseudogene TRBV3-2) and TRBJ1-1, with D perhaps TRBD1 (5 bases). The CDR3 consists of 14 residues. In germline, CDR1 is LGHDT, CDR2 YNNKEL (reference sequence). Between the trimmed V and J ends, which lost 1 base and 5 bases, there was a span of 11 bases. The CDR3 region is CASSQAGGETEAFF. In nucleotides, the CDR3 is TGTGCCAGCAGCCAAGCGGGGGGGGAGACTGAAGCTTTCTTT.

V is TRBV18 and J is TRBJ1-3, with 8 bases identical to TRBD1. CDR1 and CDR2 (germline): KGHSH, LQKENI. J gave up 4 bases and V 3 bases, and 8 bases lay outside the gene matches. CDR3 size: 16 residues. The CDR3 coding sequence is TGTGCCAGCTCACCGCCGACAGGGGAATCCGGAAACACCATATATTTT. Its protein is CASSPPTGESGNTIYF.

This chain uses TRBV7-2 with TRBJ2-1; 9 nucleotides match TRBD1. The germline gives CDR1 SGHTA, CDR2 FQGNSA. The CDR3 length is 16 residues. V gave up 4 bases and J gave up 2 bases; unmatched junction bases: 6. The CDR3 reads CASSSRTGVAYNEQFF. The CDR3 bases are TGTGCCAGCAGCTCACGGACAGGGGTTGCCTACAATGAGCAGTTCTTC.

This chain links TRBV6-5 with TRBJ1-1; 7 bases are a match to TRBD1. V dropped 2 bases and J dropped 0; count of bases not matched to a gene: 3. The CDR3 has 15 amino acids. Per the germline V gene, CDR1 is MNHEY and CDR2 is SVGAGI. Here the CDR3 reads CASSYATGLNTEAFF. DNA for the CDR3: TGTGCCAGCAGTTACGCGACAGGGCTGAACACTGAAGCTTTCTTT.

This chain joins TRBV30 and TRBJ1-3; D not resolved. The CDR3 sequence is 14 residues long. CDR1 GTSNPN and CDR2 SVGIG come from the germline V gene (reference sequence). The ends were cut back, 0 bases at V and 0 bases at J, with 6 bases in the middle. This CDR3 reads CAWSVPLSGNTIYF. CDR3 DNA sequence: TGTGCCTGGAGTGTACCCCTCTCTGGAAACACCATATATTTT.

V usage is TRBV19 and J usage is TRBJ1-2; 7 bases are a match to TRBD1. The germline gives CDR1 LNHDA, CDR2 SQIVND (reference sequence). The CDR3 loop spans 15 amino acids. V lost 9 bases to trimming and J lost 2 bases; unmatched junction nucleotides: 12. CDR3: CASKTGTASNYGYTF. The CDR3 region has the DNA TGTGCCAGCAAGACCGGGACAGCTAGCAACTATGGCTACACCTTC.

This chain connects TRBV7-2 to TRBJ2-5; 7 nucleotides line up with TRBD2. The CDR3 runs to 14 residues. From germline, CDR1 is SGHTA and CDR2 FQGNSA. The ends lost 1 base at V and 7 bases at J; junction bases unmatched: 6. CDR3 in amino acids: CASSLEPSGRTQYF. CDR3 sequence (DNA): TGTGCCAGCAGCTTAGAGCCTAGCGGAAGGACCCAGTACTTC.

The chain carries TRBV9 and TRBJ1-4; 7 nucleotides align to TRBD1. Germline CDR1 SGDLS, CDR2 YYNGEE. The V gene end was trimmed by 4 bases and the J gene end by 8 bases; junction bases not matched to a gene: 8. The CDR3 totals 14 residues. The CDR3 sequence is CASSPRQGEEKLFF. CDR3 DNA sequence: TGTGCCAGCAGCCCTCGACAGGGTGAAGAAAAACTGTTTTTT.